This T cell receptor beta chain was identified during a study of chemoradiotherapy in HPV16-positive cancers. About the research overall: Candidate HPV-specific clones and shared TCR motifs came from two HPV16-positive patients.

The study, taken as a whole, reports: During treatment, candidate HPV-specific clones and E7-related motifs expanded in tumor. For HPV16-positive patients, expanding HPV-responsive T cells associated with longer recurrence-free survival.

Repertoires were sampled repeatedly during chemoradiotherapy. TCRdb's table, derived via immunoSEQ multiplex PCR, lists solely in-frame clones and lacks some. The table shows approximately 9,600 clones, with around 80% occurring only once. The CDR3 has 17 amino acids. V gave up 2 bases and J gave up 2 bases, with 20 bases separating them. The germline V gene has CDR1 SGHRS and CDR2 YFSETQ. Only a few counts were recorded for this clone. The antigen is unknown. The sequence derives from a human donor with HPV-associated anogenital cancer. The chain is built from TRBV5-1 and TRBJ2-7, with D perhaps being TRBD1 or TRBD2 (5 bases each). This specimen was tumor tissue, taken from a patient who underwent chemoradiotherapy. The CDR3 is CASSFHSGTLGPYEQYF. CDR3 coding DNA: TGCGCCAGCAGCTTTCATTCCGGGACCCTCGGACCCTACGAGCAGTACTTC.